Each of the 25 T cell receptor beta chains below was sequenced from the same sample in a study of OX40 agonist ivuxolimab in advanced cancers. TCRdb's copy holds only in-frame clones and misses some; the assay was immunoSEQ multiplex PCR. The sample lists approximately 58,000 clones, about 81% occurring once. This sample comprised CD4+ or CD8+ T cells sorted from blood, obtained in a trial of the OX40 agonist ivuxolimab. The receptors were sampled from an adult with an advanced solid tumor such as melanoma, head and neck, liver or kidney cancer.

This clone showed up just a few times. CDR3 coding DNA: TGTGCCAGCAGCAGCCAAGACAGGGTGGGCGAGCAGTACTTC. Amino acid sequence: CASSSQDRVGEQYF. The rearrangement joins TRBV9 to TRBJ2-7; 7 bases align to TRBD1. The CDR3 has 14 amino acids. The germline V gene has CDR1 SGDLS and CDR2 YYNGEE. The J segment lost 6 bases and the V segment lost 4 bases, leaving 10 bases of the junction unmatched.

This chain uses TRBV4-1 with TRBJ1-2; D gene unclear. This CDR3 region has 13 residues. CDR1 is MGHRA and CDR2 is YSYEKL in the germline V gene. Trimming stripped 1 base from V and 8 bases from J, with 11 bases between. The CDR3 DNA follows: TGCGCCAGCAGCCAAGCCCCGACGGAAGGCTACACCTTC. This translates into CASSQAPTEGYTF.

The rearrangement links TRBV5-5 to TRBJ2-1; 9 bases agree with TRBD2. The CDR3 loop spans 16 amino acids. Germline assignment: CDR1 SGHKS and CDR2 YYEKEE (reference sequence). V shed 1 base, J shed 6 bases, and the junction held 8 bases outside the gene matches. CDR3 DNA sequence: TGTGCCAGCAGCTTGTCTACCGGGACTAGCCCCAATGAGCAGTTCTTC. Encoded protein: CASSLSTGTSPNEQFF. The whole variable domain, filled in from reference TRBV5-5 and TRBJ2-1, reads DAGVTQSPTHLIKTRGQQVTLRCSPISGHKSVSWYQQVLGQGPQFIFQYYEKEERGRGNFPDRFSARQFPNYSSELNVNALLLGDSALYLCASSLSTGTSPNEQFFGPGTRLTVL.

This clone was seen just once. The chain joins TRBV11-2 to TRBJ2-3; the D call may be TRBD1 or TRBD2 (5 bases each). Trimming took 0 bases from V and 7 from J, leaving 11 bases between them. The CDR3 has 14 residues. Germline-derived CDR1 and CDR2 are SGHAT and FQNNGV. CDR3 residues: CASSLDPGAHTQYF. The CDR3 DNA follows: TGTGCCAGCAGCTTAGACCCCGGGGCTCATACGCAGTATTTT.

J is TRBJ1-1 and V is TRBV5-1, with 10 bases fitting TRBD1. J lost 4 bases, V lost 1 base, and 7 bases had no gene match. The CDR3 has 16 residues. Germline V gene sequence: CDR1 SGHRS, CDR2 YFSETQ. The CDR3 is CASSLTGTGVGTEAFF. CDR3 in DNA: TGCGCCAGCAGCTTGACCGGGACAGGGGTGGGCACTGAAGCTTTCTTT.

The rearrangement joins TRBV11-2 to TRBJ1-5; a weak D match, TRBD1 (6 bases). The CDR3 has 15 amino acids. CDR1 is SGHAT, CDR2 FQNNGV, per germline. The ends were cut back, 5 bases at V and 11 bases at J, with 22 bases in the middle. CDR3 sequence reads: CASSRGRAPQSAQHF. CDR3 sequence (DNA): TGTGCCAGCAGCCGGGGGCGGGCCCCCCAATCGGCCCAGCATTTT.

This sequence joins TRBV7-8 and TRBJ2-3; D might be TRBD1 or TRBD2, each matching 5 bases. V was cut by 6 bases and J by 5 bases, with 15 bases left in between. This CDR3 is built from 14 residues. Germline V gene lookup returns CDR1 SGHVS and CDR2 FQNEAQ. The CDR3 spells CASRGGGALDTQYF. Written as DNA, the CDR3 is TGTGCCAGCAGAGGAGGTGGGGCTTTAGATACGCAGTATTTT.

The chain couples TRBV28 to TRBJ1-2; D remains ambiguous. This CDR3 has 14 residues. Between the trimmed V and J ends, which lost 2 bases and 4 bases, there was a span of 11 bases. Germline values: CDR1 MDHEN, CDR2 SYDVKM. CDR3 nucleotide sequence: TGTGCCAGCAGTTTAGCCCTTGGGGTCTATGGCTACACCTTC. It specifies CASSLALGVYGYTF.

The rearrangement uses TRBV27 and TRBJ1-4, with 9 bases lining up with TRBD1. Germline-derived CDR1 and CDR2 are MNHEY and SMNVEV (reference sequence). V dropped 5 bases and J dropped 5; count of bases not matched to a gene: 6. The CDR3 extends over 15 amino acids. CDR3 nucleotide sequence: TGTGCCAGCAGTCGATTCGACAGGGGGAATGAAAAACTGTTTTTT. This sequence encodes CASSRFDRGNEKLFF.

This clone is classed as medium-sized. This chain uses TRBV4-2 with TRBJ1-2; no definite D call. Germline V gives CDR1 LGHNA, CDR2 YNFKEQ. This CDR3 has 15 amino acids. Trimming left V 0 bases short and J 1 base short, with 9 bases between. The CDR3 DNA reads TGTGCCAGCAGCCAAGATTATGAAATTAACTATGGCTACACCTTC. This encodes CASSQDYEINYGYTF.

J is TRBJ2-5 and V is TRBV19, with a tentative D call TRBD2 (5 bases). There are 15 residues in the CDR3. With 5 bases removed from V and 2 bases from J, the gap between germline ends came to 15 bases. The germline CDR1 and CDR2 sequences are LNHDA and SQIVND (reference sequence). The CDR3 region has the DNA TGTGCCAGTAGTCGCGTGCTAGCCCCACAAGAGACCCAGTACTTC. Its translation: CASSRVLAPQETQYF. Supplemented by reference TRBV19 and TRBJ2-5, the full variable domain reads DGGITQSPKYLFRKEGQNVTLSCEQNLNHDAMYWYRQDPGQGLRLIYYSQIVNDFQKGDIAEGYSVSREKKESFPLTVTSAQKNPTAFYLCASSRVLAPQETQYFGPGTRLLVL.

The chain recombines TRBV19 with TRBJ2-2, with 9 bases that match TRBD1. This CDR3 is built from 14 residues. Unmatched junction bases numbered 4, after V lost 8 bases and J lost 3 bases. CDR1 is LNHDA, CDR2 SQIVND, per germline (reference sequence). The CDR3 nucleotides are TGTGCCAGTTCGGACAGGGGAGACACCGGGGAGCTGTTTTTT. Its translation: CASSDRGDTGELFF.

V and J are TRBV5-1 and TRBJ2-3; D may correspond to TRBD1 or TRBD2 (5 bases each). Germline V lookup: CDR1 SGHRS, CDR2 YFSETQ. This CDR3 region has 15 residues. Trimming removed 6 bases from V and 5 bases from J, with 19 bases in between. The CDR3 is CASKRSSRELDTQYF. CDR3 DNA: TGCGCCAGCAAGCGGTCCTCCAGGGAATTAGATACGCAGTATTTT.

This clone occurred a few times. The chain joins TRBV30 to TRBJ1-5; TRBD1 might be the D (5 bases). Germline assignment: CDR1 GTSNPN and CDR2 SVGIG (reference sequence). CDR3 length: 13 amino acids. The ends were cut back, 2 bases at V and 5 bases at J, with 10 bases in the middle. This CDR3 reads CAWSPGTDQPQHF. The CDR3 DNA follows: TGTGCCTGGAGTCCAGGGACGGATCAGCCCCAGCATTTT.

This clone was recorded once. This chain's CDR3 is CASSLAPGRGLAFF. Here the CDR3 DNA reads TGTGCCAGCAGCTTAGCCCCCGGCAGGGGGCTTGCTTTCTTT. The J gene is TRBJ1-1, the V gene TRBV11-2, with TRBD1 matching 8 bases. The J segment lost 11 bases and the V segment lost 1 base, leaving 9 bases of the junction unmatched. There are 14 residues in the CDR3. Germline V lookup: CDR1 SGHAT, CDR2 FQNNGV.

The J gene is TRBJ1-1, the V gene TRBV9; D gene ambiguous. Trimming removed 0 bases from V and 3 bases from J, with 6 bases in between. Germline V gene sequence: CDR1 SGDLS, CDR2 YYNGEE. CDR3 length: 13 amino acids. The CDR3 DNA reads TGTGCCAGCAGCGTAGGCAGCTACACTGAAGCTTTCTTT. Protein product: CASSVGSYTEAFF.

This sequence joins TRBV30 and TRBJ2-5, with 12 nucleotides matching TRBD2. J gave up 3 bases and V 0 bases, and 2 bases lay outside the gene matches. Germline values: CDR1 GTSNPN, CDR2 SVGIG (reference sequence). The CDR3 is 15 amino acids. The CDR3 region has the DNA TGTGCCTGGAGTGTAGGACTAGCGGGGAAAGAGACCCAGTACTTC. It translates to CAWSVGLAGKETQYF.

This clone was detected only once. The CDR3 nucleotides are TGTGCCAGCAGTTTTACAGGGTCACCCGGGGAGCTGTTTTTT. It yields the protein CASSFTGSPGELFF. The chain carries TRBV6-5 and TRBJ2-2, with D possibly TRBD1 on 6 matching bases. Per germline, CDR1 MNHEY and CDR2 SVGAGI. V shed 4 bases and J shed 6 bases, with 12 bases lying between them. There are 14 residues in the CDR3.

J is TRBJ2-1 and V is TRBV5-1, with 7 bases lining up with TRBD1. CDR1 and CDR2 from the germline V gene are SGHRS and YFSETQ. There are 15 residues in the CDR3. V trimming: 4 bases; J trimming: 9 bases; junction bases outside the gene matches: 13. The CDR3 spells CASSMTGLSPTEQFF. CDR3 sequence (DNA): TGCGCCAGCAGCATGACAGGGCTGTCACCCACTGAGCAGTTCTTC.

The V gene is TRBV28, the J gene TRBJ2-1, with TRBD2 identical over 13 bases. This CDR3 is built from 16 residues. V gave up 4 bases and J gave up 7 bases; unmatched junction bases: 7. From germline, CDR1 is MDHEN and CDR2 SYDVKM. The CDR3 DNA follows: TGTGCCAGCAGTTATACCGGGACTAGCGGGGCTAATGAGCAGTTCTTC. Translation gives CASSYTGTSGANEQFF.

The V and J genes are TRBV28 and TRBJ1-6, with 10 bases that match TRBD1. Germline V gene lookup returns CDR1 MDHEN and CDR2 SYDVKM. The CDR3 is made up of 14 amino acids. Trimming took 10 bases from V and 7 from J; bases not matched to a gene: 7. The CDR3 DNA is TGTGCCACTCCCGGGGGACAGGGGAATTCACCCCTCCACTTT. Protein sequence: CATPGGQGNSPLHF.

This chain joins TRBV29-1 and TRBJ1-1; TRBD1 might be the D (5 bases). The CDR3 sequence is 11 residues long. Germline values: CDR1 SQVTM, CDR2 ANQGSEA. Trimming stripped 6 bases from V and 7 bases from J, with 12 bases between. The CDR3: CSVVRQIEAFF. The CDR3 DNA reads as TGCAGCGTGGTTAGACAGATTGAAGCTTTCTTT.

The V and J genes are TRBV6-4 and TRBJ2-1; unclear D gene. V lost 4 bases, J lost 6 bases, and 16 bases lay in between. The CDR3 totals 15 residues. Germline assignment: CDR1 MRHNA and CDR2 SNTAGT. CDR3: CASSVFDSSVNEQFF. In nucleotides, the CDR3 is TGTGCCAGCAGTGTTTTTGATAGTTCGGTCAATGAGCAGTTCTTC.

The chain uses TRBV18 and TRBJ2-1; D uncertain. Germline V gene data show CDR1 as KGHSH and CDR2 as LQKENI. Trimming took off 2 bases at V and 3 bases at J, with 11 bases between the two ends. This CDR3 spans 15 amino acids. CDR3 coding DNA: TGTGCCAGCTCACCAACACGGGTAGGCTACAATGAGCAGTTCTTC. Protein: CASSPTRVGYNEQFF.

The chain has TRBV19 and TRBJ1-2; D is perhaps TRBD1 (6 bases). V lost 6 bases to trimming and J lost 6 bases, with 14 bases between them. Germline V gene lookup returns CDR1 LNHDA and CDR2 SQIVND (reference sequence). This CDR3 is 13 amino acids long. For the CDR3, the DNA is TGTGCCAGTAGCGAATCAACAGGGAATGGCTACACCTTC. This translates into CASSESTGNGYTF.